Below are 22 T cell receptor beta chains sequenced from a single sample in a study of CD8 T cells in Susac syndrome. The authors reverse transcribed roughly 0.5 to 1 ug RNA with random hexamers. MiXCR, run by TCRdb on the immunoSEQ multiplex PCR reads, gives a single entry per CDR3 protein. The sample includes some 260,000 distinct CDR3 sequences, approximately 81% of them seen just once. Sequencing input: CD8+ T cells from PBMCs. The receptors stem from a human donor with multiple sclerosis.

CDR3 amino acids: CASKIGVREFLNTDTQYF. The CDR3 DNA reads TGTGCCAGCAAAATTGGCGTTCGGGAGTTCCTCAACACAGATACGCAGTATTTT. V gene TRBV2 combines with J gene TRBJ2-3; the D gene is possibly TRBD2 (6 bases). The CDR3 spans 18 residues. V lost 7 bases and J 2 bases, leaving 25 bases between the germline ends. The V gene's germline CDR1 is SNHLY and CDR2 FYNNEI.

The V call is TRBV7-8, the J call TRBJ1-6; D gene ambiguous. V was clipped by 5 bases and J by 6 bases, with 14 bases between them. Germline V gene data show CDR1 as SGHVS and CDR2 as FQNEAQ. CDR3 length: 15 amino acids. The DNA of the CDR3 is TGTGCCAGCAGCGCCACGGACGGTTTTAATTCACCCCTCCACTTT. It translates to CASSATDGFNSPLHF.

The J gene is TRBJ1-4, the V gene TRBV12-3 or TRBV12-4; 9 positions agree with TRBD1. The V and J ends lost 5 bases and 4 bases, in that order; junction bases with no gene match: 2. The CDR3 runs 14 residues. This chain's CDR3 is CASSGQGNNEKLFF. CDR3 DNA: TGTGCCAGCAGTGGACAGGGGAATAATGAAAAACTGTTTTTT.

The genes are TRBV7-9 and TRBJ2-7, with 11 positions matching TRBD2. After removal of 5 bases from V and 2 bases from J, the junction contained 11 bases not matched to a gene. Germline lookup yields CDR1 SEHNR and CDR2 FQNEAQ (reference sequence). CDR3 length: 17 residues. DNA for the CDR3: TGTGCCAGCAGCACAGCAGAGACTAGCGGGGATGCCTACGAGCAGTACTTC. Protein sequence: CASSTAETSGDAYEQYF.

The rearrangement joins TRBV9 to TRBJ2-5, with D maybe TRBD1 (5 bases). Germline V lookup: CDR1 SGDLS, CDR2 YYNGEE. CDR3 length equals 13 residues. The V gene lost 8 bases and the J gene lost 2 bases, with 13 bases spanning the gap. DNA for the CDR3: TGTGCCAGTGCGACAGCACAACAAGAGACCCAGTACTTC. Encoded protein: CASATAQQETQYF.

The chain couples TRBV27 to TRBJ1-5; D not resolved. V gave up 8 bases and J gave up 3 bases, with 17 bases separating them. Germline V CDR1 and CDR2: MNHEY, SMNVEV (reference sequence). This CDR3 has 15 amino acids. The CDR3 region has the DNA TGTGCCAGCGGCCCCCGTATGACGGCCAATCAGCCCCAGCATTTT. Translated: CASGPRMTANQPQHF.

This clonotype is a singleton in its sample. This sequence joins TRBV2 and TRBJ2-7, with 7 bases aligning to TRBD1. CDR1 and CDR2 (germline): SNHLY, FYNNEI. With 2 bases clipped from V and 2 bases from J, the junction kept 6 bases outside the gene matches. This CDR3 comprises 15 residues. CDR3 protein: CASSEKRRGPYEQYF. In DNA, the CDR3 is TGTGCCAGCAGTGAAAAGAGAAGGGGGCCCTACGAGCAGTACTTC. The full variable domain, completed using reference TRBV2 and TRBJ2-7, is EPEVTQTPSHQVTQMGQEVILRCVPISNHLYFYWYRQILGQKVEFLVSFYNNEISEKSEIFDDQFSVERPDGSNFTLKIRSTKLEDSAMYFCASSEKRRGPYEQYFGPGTRLTVT.

V is TRBV12-3 or TRBV12-4 and J is TRBJ2-3, with 7 bases aligning to TRBD2. Unmatched junction bases numbered 7, after V lost 5 bases and J lost 5 bases. The CDR3 has 14 residues. CDR3 nucleotide sequence: TGTGCCAGCAGTCTGCCGGGACTACTAGATACGCAGTATTTT. Residues: CASSLPGLLDTQYF.

The rearrangement joins TRBV2 to TRBJ1-1, with D possibly being TRBD1 (6 bases). This CDR3 contains 14 residues. V lost 7 bases, J lost 0 bases, and 12 bases lay in between. Germline assignment: CDR1 SNHLY and CDR2 FYNNEI. In nucleotides, the CDR3 is TGTGCCAGCACAGGGGTAGACATGAACACTGAAGCTTTCTTT. Protein sequence: CASTGVDMNTEAFF.

The chain has TRBV12-3 or TRBV12-4 and TRBJ2-7; a weak D match, TRBD2 (6 bases). V was clipped by 3 bases and J by 3 bases, with 9 bases between them. This CDR3 contains 13 residues. The DNA for the CDR3 is TGTGCCAGCAGTTTTATGACTAGCTACGAGCAGTACTTC. This translates into CASSFMTSYEQYF.

The CDR3 bases are TGTGCCAGCAGCTTAGATTGGGACAATCAGCCCCAGCATTTT. It translates to CASSLDWDNQPQHF. The rearrangement links TRBV7-9 to TRBJ1-5; no clear D gene. Germline CDR1 reads SEHNR; CDR2 reads FQNEAQ (reference sequence). Deletions cut 1 base from V and 3 bases from J, with 7 bases between. The CDR3 has 14 amino acids.

This rearrangement joins TRBV20-1 to TRBJ1-2, with D maybe TRBD1 (5 bases). CDR1 and CDR2 from the germline V gene are DFQATT and SNEGSKA (reference sequence). This CDR3 is 14 amino acids long. Between the trimmed V and J ends, which lost 6 bases and 5 bases, there was a span of 19 bases. Here the CDR3 reads CSARDPGLRYGYTF. CDR3 DNA sequence: TGCAGTGCCCGGGACCCGGGCCTTAGATATGGCTACACCTTC.

This chain connects TRBV27 to TRBJ2-7, with 12 bases identical to TRBD2. Germline lookup yields CDR1 MNHEY and CDR2 SMNVEV (reference sequence). V was pared by 5 bases and J by 3 bases, with 5 bases of the junction left unmatched. This CDR3 has 15 residues. The CDR3 loop reads CASSPQLAGGYEQYF. As DNA, the CDR3 is TGTGCCAGCAGTCCACAACTAGCGGGAGGCTACGAGCAGTACTTC.

V usage is TRBV5-4 and J usage is TRBJ2-7; 10 nucleotides line up with TRBD1. There are 15 residues in the CDR3. Germline CDR1 SGHNT, CDR2 YYREEE (reference sequence). With V trimmed by 2 bases and J by 3 bases, 5 bases remained unmatched. The CDR3 region is CASSFRGQGYYEQYF. The CDR3 DNA reads as TGTGCCAGCAGCTTTCGGGGACAGGGGTACTACGAGCAGTACTTC.

The sample holds one count of this clonotype. The chain is built from TRBV7-3 and TRBJ2-1; a weak D match, TRBD2 (6 bases). Germline CDR1 is SGHTA and CDR2 is FQGTGA. Trimming stripped 0 bases from V and 13 bases from J, with 13 bases between. There are 13 residues in the CDR3. The CDR3 sequence: CASSLTGTGGQFF. The CDR3 DNA reads TGTGCCAGCAGCTTAACGGGGACTGGTGGTCAGTTCTTC.

The V gene is TRBV4-1, the J gene TRBJ2-7, with TRBD2 matching over 8 bases. The length of the CDR3 is 15 residues. The germline gives CDR1 MGHRA, CDR2 YSYEKL. The ends lost 1 base at V and 8 bases at J; junction bases unmatched: 10. CDR3 DNA: TGCGCCAGCAGCCAAGGGACCGGACTAGCAAATCAGCAGTACTTC. Translated: CASSQGTGLANQQYF.

This clonotype was seen more than once but under ten times. V usage is TRBV27 and J usage is TRBJ2-7, with 7 bases matching TRBD2. The germline gives CDR1 MNHEY, CDR2 SMNVEV (reference sequence). Trimming at V came to 8 bases and at J to 1 base, leaving 8 bases not matched to a gene. The CDR3 covers 14 residues. The CDR3 is CASRPSSGSYEQYF. In nucleotides, the CDR3 is TGTGCCAGCCGACCTTCTAGCGGATCCTACGAGCAGTACTTC.

The chain joins TRBV7-2 to TRBJ2-5; 12 nucleotides align to TRBD2. The germline V gene has CDR1 SGHTA and CDR2 FQGNSA. Unmatched junction bases numbered 3, after V lost 5 bases and J lost 2 bases. The CDR3 sequence is 15 residues long. The CDR3 here is CASSPGTSGQETQYF. CDR3 sequence (DNA): TGTGCCAGCAGCCCGGGGACTAGCGGGCAAGAGACCCAGTACTTC. Filled out from reference TRBV7-2 and TRBJ2-5, the complete variable domain reads GAGVSQSPSNKVTEKGKDVELRCDPISGHTALYWYRQSLGQGLEFLIYFQGNSAPDKSGLPSDRFSAERTGGSVSTLTIQRTQQEDSAVYLCASSPGTSGQETQYFGPGTRLLVL.

This chain links TRBV6-4 with TRBJ2-1; D is undetermined. The CDR3 runs to 24 residues. Germline V gene sequence: CDR1 MRHNA, CDR2 SNTAGT. The V and J ends lost 2 bases and 1 base respectively, with 36 bases between them. Here the CDR3 DNA reads TGTGCCAGCAGTGACGAGCCGGGCGGCGTGGGGTACACTCCCGATAACATATCCTACAATGAGCAGTTCTTC. Translated, it gives CASSDEPGGVGYTPDNISYNEQFF.

The rearrangement uses TRBV12-3 or TRBV12-4 and TRBJ1-1, with TRBD1 matching 9 bases. Germline trimming cut 7 bases from V and 2 bases from J; bases unmatched to any gene: 5. This CDR3 has 14 amino acids. The CDR3 region is CASILTGGNTEAFF. As DNA, the CDR3 is TGTGCCAGCATCCTGACAGGGGGTAACACTGAAGCTTTCTTT.

This chain joins TRBV7-3 and TRBJ2-1; possibly TRBD2 for D (6 bases). V was shortened by 5 bases and J by 2 bases, with 16 bases between the two germline ends. The CDR3 covers 16 residues. Per the germline V gene, CDR1 is SGHTA and CDR2 is FQGTGA. CDR3: CASSPLGGGAYNEQFF. CDR3 bases: TGTGCCAGCAGCCCCCTTGGGGGAGGAGCCTACAATGAGCAGTTCTTC.

The genes are TRBV2 and TRBJ2-3, with D hard to call. CDR1 SNHLY and CDR2 FYNNEI come from the germline V gene. The CDR3 has 13 amino acids. The V end was cut by 10 bases, the J end by 0 bases, with 11 bases between. CDR3 nucleotide sequence: TGTGCCACCCTCGGTGGGAGCACAGATACGCAGTATTTT. Translating gives CATLGGSTDTQYF.